The 13 T cell receptor beta chains below all came from one sample that was sequenced in a study of Ad26.COV2.S vaccination and SARS-CoV-2 variants. Specified treatment: roughly 18 received Ad26.COV2.S at low or high dose, single or two shots; about 5 received placebo; per-sample allocation not given. Material that was analyzed had been drawn on day 63 after the first vaccine or placebo injection. Some clones are missing from TCRdb's copy, which holds only in-frame ones; the method was immunoSEQ multiplex PCR. The sample lists around 380,000 clones, about nine tenths occurring once. The sequencing used peripheral blood, collected in a trial of Ad26.COV2.S vaccine versus placebo. All receptors derive from a person between 18 and 65 years old who received the Ad26.COV2.S COVID-19 vaccine or a placebo.

The CDR3 here is CASSYFDFGEKTEAFF. The CDR3 nucleotides read TGTGCCAGCAGTTACTTTGATTTTGGAGAGAAAACTGAAGCTTTCTTT. This chain links TRBV6-5 with TRBJ1-1, with unresolved D. The ends were cut back, 1 base at V and 5 bases at J, with 17 bases in the middle. Germline V gene lookup returns CDR1 MNHEY and CDR2 SVGAGI. The CDR3 is 16 amino acids.

J is TRBJ1-5 and V is TRBV6-2 or TRBV6-3; D gene uncertain. The CDR3 is made up of 14 amino acids. Trimming shortened V by 2 bases and J by 5 bases, and 10 bases separated the two germline ends. Per the germline V gene, CDR1 is MNHEY and CDR2 is SVGEGT. The CDR3 coding sequence is TGTGCCAGCAGTTACACCCCCCAGTATCAGCCCCAGCATTTT. Its protein product is CASSYTPQYQPQHF.

This sequence joins TRBV3-1 (or the pseudogene TRBV3-2) and TRBJ2-5, with a weak D call TRBD2 (6 bases). The CDR3 loop spans 17 amino acids. CDR1 is LGHDT and CDR2 is YNNKEL in the germline V gene (reference sequence). Trimming took 2 bases from V and 4 from J, leaving 20 bases between them. The CDR3 loop is CASSQTRAEGRRETQYF. The CDR3 bases are TGTGCCAGCAGCCAAACCCGCGCGGAGGGTCGGCGAGAGACCCAGTACTTC.

This clone was found a few times. The chain has TRBV6-5 and TRBJ2-4; no clear D. CDR3 length equals 13 residues. Trimming left V 0 bases short and J 6 bases short, with 6 bases between. Germline V gene data show CDR1 as MNHEY and CDR2 as SVGAGI. The CDR3 DNA reads TGTGCCAGCAGTTACTCTCCCCGAAACATTCAGTACTTC. Its protein is CASSYSPRNIQYF.

A note on this clone: One end of the junction is discordant with germline, which a read error may explain. The V and J genes are TRBV2 and TRBJ2-7, with 7 bases that match TRBD1. This CDR3 has 14 residues. Germline V lookup: CDR1 SNHLY, CDR2 FYNNEI. The DNA of the CDR3 is TGTGCCAGCACCCAAGGGACAGCAACTCCTACGCCAAACTTC. Translation: CASTQGTATPTPNF.

V gene TRBV3-1 (or the pseudogene TRBV3-2) combines with J gene TRBJ1-3; a possible D gene is TRBD1 (6 bases). There are 17 residues in the CDR3. V lost 4 bases to trimming and J lost 2 bases, with 18 bases between them. Germline V gene lookup returns CDR1 LGHDT and CDR2 YNNKEL (reference sequence). CDR3: CASSPNSGAVAGNTIYF. CDR3 nucleotide sequence: TGTGCCAGCAGCCCAAACTCGGGGGCAGTAGCTGGAAACACCATATATTTT.

J is TRBJ1-1 and V is TRBV14, with no clear D. V was shortened by 0 bases and J by 1 base, with 3 bases between the two germline ends. The germline V gene encodes CDR1 SGHDN and CDR2 FVKESK. The CDR3 has 13 residues. The CDR3: CASSQDSNTEAFF. CDR3 bases: TGTGCCAGCAGCCAAGATTCGAACACTGAAGCTTTCTTT. Variable domain in full (rest from reference TRBV14 and TRBJ1-1): EAGVTQFPSHSVIEKGQTVTLRCDPISGHDNLYWYRRVMGKEIKFLLHFVKESKQDESGMPNNRFLAERTGGTYSTLKVQPAELEDSGVYFCASSQDSNTEAFFGQGTRLTVV.

The chain recombines TRBV9 with TRBJ1-1; 7 bases are a match to TRBD1. Germline V gene data show CDR1 as SGDLS and CDR2 as YYNGEE. The length of the CDR3 is 11 residues. V shed 3 bases, J shed 10 bases, and the junction held 3 bases outside the gene matches. CDR3 amino acids: CASSEWTGAFF. Here the CDR3 DNA reads TGTGCCAGCAGCGAATGGACAGGAGCTTTCTTT.

A few counts support this clone. This chain joins TRBV14 and TRBJ2-7; perhaps TRBD2 as D (6 bases). Germline CDR1 and CDR2: SGHDN and FVKESK. V gave up 4 bases and J gave up 0 bases, with 13 bases separating them. The CDR3 is 15 residues long. The CDR3 DNA reads TGTGCCAGCAGCCCCGGGAGCAGGATCTCCTACGAGCAGTACTTC. It codes for CASSPGSRISYEQYF.

The chain combines TRBV7-9 with TRBJ2-4; D not resolved. The CDR3 totals 16 residues. V gave up 5 bases and J gave up 3 bases, with 17 bases separating them. CDR1 and CDR2 from the germline V gene are SEHNR and FQNEAQ (reference sequence). CDR3 nucleotide sequence: TGTGCCAGCAGCCACCGAGAGAGCCAAGGCAAAAACATTCAGTACTTC. Its protein product is CASSHRESQGKNIQYF.

This chain links TRBV6-5 with TRBJ1-4; 10 bases match TRBD1. Per germline, CDR1 MNHEY and CDR2 SVGAGI. V dropped 2 bases and J dropped 7; count of bases not matched to a gene: 4. This CDR3 has 15 residues. CDR3 region: CASSYGTGVLEKLFF. In DNA, the CDR3 is TGTGCCAGCAGTTACGGGACAGGGGTTCTTGAAAAACTGTTTTTT.

The genes are TRBV24-1 and TRBJ1-4; 10 nucleotides agree with TRBD1. Trimming at V came to 3 bases and at J to 7 bases, leaving 4 bases not matched to a gene. Looked up from germline, CDR1 is KGHDR and CDR2 is SFDVKD. The CDR3 totals 15 residues. CDR3 residues: CATSDPGQGTEKLFF. CDR3 bases: TGTGCCACCAGTGATCCGGGACAGGGGACTGAAAAACTGTTTTTT.

The gene calls are TRBV27 and TRBJ1-6, with TRBD1 identical over 9 bases. The germline CDR1 and CDR2 sequences are MNHEY and SMNVEV (reference sequence). After removal of 4 bases from V and 7 bases from J, the junction contained 11 bases not matched to a gene. The CDR3 is made up of 17 amino acids. Here the CDR3 reads CASSYHRGPTRNSPLHF. The DNA of the CDR3 is TGTGCCAGCAGTTACCACAGGGGGCCTACAAGAAATTCACCCCTCCACTTT.